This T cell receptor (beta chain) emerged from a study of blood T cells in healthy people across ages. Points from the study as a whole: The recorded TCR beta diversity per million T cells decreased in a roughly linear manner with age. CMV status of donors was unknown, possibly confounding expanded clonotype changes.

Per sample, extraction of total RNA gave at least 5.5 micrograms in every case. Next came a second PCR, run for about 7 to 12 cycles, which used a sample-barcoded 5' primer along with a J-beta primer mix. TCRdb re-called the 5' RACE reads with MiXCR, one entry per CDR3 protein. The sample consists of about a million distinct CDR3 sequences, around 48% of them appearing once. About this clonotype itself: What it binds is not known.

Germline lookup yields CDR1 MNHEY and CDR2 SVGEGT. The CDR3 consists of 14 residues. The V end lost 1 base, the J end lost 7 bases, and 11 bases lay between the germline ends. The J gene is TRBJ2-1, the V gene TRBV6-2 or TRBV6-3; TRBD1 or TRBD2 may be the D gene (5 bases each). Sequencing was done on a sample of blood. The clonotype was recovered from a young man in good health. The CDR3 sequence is CASSYFGALNEQFF. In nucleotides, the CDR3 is TGTGCCAGCAGTTACTTCGGGGCCCTTAATGAGCAGTTCTTC.